The 10 T cell receptor beta chains listed next were all sequenced from one sample in a study of T cell repertoires in cytomegalovirus infection. TCRdb itself ran the reads through MiXCR, one entry per CDR3 protein. The sample lists 150,000 to 200,000 distinct CDR3 sequences; 28% were seen once. Sequences were obtained from PBMCs. These receptor sequences come from a human donor in good health (CMV status not recorded). Some clones in this sample may be carry-over from other donors' samples.

A few counts support this clonotype. This chain uses TRBV7-2 with TRBJ1-2, with D hard to call. Between the trimmed V and J ends, which lost 4 bases and 3 bases, there was a span of 12 bases. The CDR3 is 14 residues long. Germline CDR1 SGHTA, CDR2 FQGNSA. CDR3 region: CASSSPGADYGYTF. The CDR3 region has the DNA TGTGCCAGCAGCTCCCCCGGCGCAGACTATGGCTACACCTTC.

This chain connects TRBV20-1 to TRBJ1-1; perhaps TRBD1 as D (6 bases). V was clipped by 1 base and J by 4 bases, with 25 bases between them. The CDR3 consists of 18 residues. Germline CDR1 DFQATT, CDR2 SNEGSKA (reference sequence). The CDR3 loop reads CSARVGGGGAPGATEAFF. In nucleotides, the CDR3 is TGCAGTGCTAGAGTCGGGGGCGGGGGCGCGCCGGGCGCCACTGAAGCTTTCTTT.

The V call is TRBV5-1, the J call TRBJ2-7; D possibly corresponds to TRBD2 (5 bases). The CDR3 totals 17 residues. The V and J ends lost 7 bases and 3 bases respectively, with 26 bases between them. Germline V gene sequence: CDR1 SGHRS, CDR2 YFSETQ. The CDR3 spells CASRLRWTPGDYYEQYF. In DNA, the CDR3 is TGCGCCAGCCGTCTTCGTTGGACGCCCGGTGACTACTACGAGCAGTACTTC.

The gene calls are TRBV6-1 and TRBJ2-2; the match to TRBD2 covers 11 bases. Germline CDR1 is MNHNS and CDR2 is SASEGT. The J segment lost 7 bases and the V segment lost 6 bases, leaving 4 bases of the junction unmatched. The length of the CDR3 is 14 residues. The CDR3, as DNA: TGTGCCAGCAGACTAGCGGGGGAGGGCGGGGAGCTGTTTTTT. Protein product: CASRLAGEGGELFF.

CDR3 DNA sequence: TGCAGTGCTAGAGACGACGGACACTATGGCTACACCTTC. This encodes CSARDDGHYGYTF. V usage is TRBV20-1 and J usage is TRBJ1-2, with D uncertain. The CDR3 runs 13 residues. V gave up 0 bases and J gave up 3 bases, with 8 bases separating them. Germline V gene lookup returns CDR1 DFQATT and CDR2 SNEGSKA (reference sequence).

CDR3 in amino acids: CASSSNTGTRDYNEQFF. The CDR3, as DNA: TGTGCCAGCAGCTCGAACACCGGGACTAGGGACTACAATGAGCAGTTCTTC. The J gene is TRBJ2-1, the V gene TRBV13; the match to TRBD2 covers 8 bases. Germline lookup yields CDR1 PRHDT and CDR2 FYEKMQ (reference sequence). V gave up 4 bases and J gave up 3 bases; unmatched junction bases: 11. The CDR3 consists of 17 residues.

In this sample, this clonotype turned up a few times. The V gene is TRBV5-6, the J gene TRBJ1-6; D ambiguous. CDR3 length equals 14 residues. The germline gives CDR1 SGHDT, CDR2 YYEEEE. V was trimmed by 1 base and J by 8 bases, leaving 10 bases between them. The CDR3 DNA is TGTGCCAGCAGCTTGAGGGTCCGTTATTCACCCCTCCACTTT. This translates into CASSLRVRYSPLHF.

This clonotype was counted many times. This chain joins TRBV6-2 or TRBV6-3 and TRBJ1-3, with D tentatively TRBD1 (5 bases). V dropped 2 bases and J dropped 0 bases, with 17 bases sitting between them. Looked up from germline, CDR1 is MNHEY and CDR2 is SVGEGT. The CDR3 is made up of 18 amino acids. The CDR3 bases are TGTGCCAGCAGTTACCTCCCTACCGGGGCGACCTCTGGAAACACCATATATTTT. It translates to CASSYLPTGATSGNTIYF.

The chain links TRBV7-6 to TRBJ1-5; D not certain. The CDR3 is 17 residues long. V lost 1 base and J 0 bases, leaving 13 bases between the germline ends. Germline CDR1 reads SGHVS; CDR2 reads FNYEAQ. The DNA for the CDR3 is TGTGCCAGCAGCTTAGGAATTGCGGGATTTAGCAATCAGCCCCAGCATTTT. Amino acids: CASSLGIAGFSNQPQHF.

The chain uses TRBV11-2 and TRBJ1-6; the D gene is possibly TRBD1 (5 bases). This CDR3 has 14 amino acids. CDR1 and CDR2 (germline): SGHAT, FQNNGV. Trimming left V 1 base short and J 6 bases short, with 7 bases between. The CDR3 protein is CASSLAGGNSPLHF. The CDR3 nucleotides read TGTGCCAGCAGCTTAGCTGGGGGTAATTCACCCCTCCACTTT.